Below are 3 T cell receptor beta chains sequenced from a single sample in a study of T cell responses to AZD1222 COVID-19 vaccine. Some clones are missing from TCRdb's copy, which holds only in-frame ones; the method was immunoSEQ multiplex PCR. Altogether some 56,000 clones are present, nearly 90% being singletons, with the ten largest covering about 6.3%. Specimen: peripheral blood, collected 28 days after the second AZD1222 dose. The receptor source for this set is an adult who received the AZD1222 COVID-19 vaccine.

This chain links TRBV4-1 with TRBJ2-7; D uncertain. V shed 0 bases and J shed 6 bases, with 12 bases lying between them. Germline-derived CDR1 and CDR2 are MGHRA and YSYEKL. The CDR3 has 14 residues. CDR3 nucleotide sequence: TGCGCCAGCAGCCAAGAGGAAGTAAGGACCGAGCAGTACTTC. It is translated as CASSQEEVRTEQYF.

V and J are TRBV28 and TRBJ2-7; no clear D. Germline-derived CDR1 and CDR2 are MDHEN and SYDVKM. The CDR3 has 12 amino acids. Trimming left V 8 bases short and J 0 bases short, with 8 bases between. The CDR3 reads CASGTISYEQYF. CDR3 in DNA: TGTGCCAGCGGAACAATCTCCTACGAGCAGTACTTC.

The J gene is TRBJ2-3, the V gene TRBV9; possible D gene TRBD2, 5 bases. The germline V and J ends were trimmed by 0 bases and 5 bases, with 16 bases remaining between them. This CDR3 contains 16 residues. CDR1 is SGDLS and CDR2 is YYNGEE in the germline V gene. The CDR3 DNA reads TGTGCCAGCAGCGTAGTGGGCCGCTTAGCGCAAGATACGCAGTATTTT. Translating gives CASSVVGRLAQDTQYF. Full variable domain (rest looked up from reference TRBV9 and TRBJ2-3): DSGVTQTPKHLITATGQRVTLRCSPRSGDLSVYWYQQSLDQGLQFLIQYYNGEERAKGNILERFSAQQFPDLHSELNLSSLELGDSALYFCASSVVGRLAQDTQYFGPGTRLTVL.